This paragraph covers one T cell receptor beta chain sequence. These data come from a study of blood T cell repertoires in COVID-19. CDR3 length: 15 residues. CDR1 and CDR2 (germline): SGHRS, YFSETQ. Trimming stripped 0 bases from V and 2 bases from J, with 8 bases between. How the authors handled the data: Nucleated cell number was recorded as an estimate derived from reference gene primer amplification. Clones were read by immunoSEQ multiplex PCR, and TCRdb kept only the in-frame ones, dropping some. Clonal size and the V and J genes are those of that table, whereas D and trimming came from the DNA. Among around 320,000 clones listed, roughly 85% were seen once.

Sequencing was done on a sample of peripheral blood. The receptor was derived from a human donor in a cohort sampled during active COVID-19. The chain employs TRBV5-1 and TRBJ2-2, with D tentatively TRBD1 (5 bases). DNA of the CDR3: TGCGCCAGCAGCTTGGTTGACAGAAACACCGGGGAGCTGTTTTTT. It is translated as CASSLVDRNTGELFF.